This T cell receptor beta chain was captured in a study of cytomegalovirus exposure and HLA in healthy donors. On the study more broadly: In terms of ancestry, the Caucasian-associated cluster contained 75% to 90% of the approximately 400 genotyped donors.

V lost 0 bases, J lost 1 base, and 9 bases lay in between. Germline CDR1 MNHEY, CDR2 SVGAGI. This CDR3 is 15 amino acids long. The primer mix had 60 Vbeta and 13 Jbeta primers. Study processing details: Approximately 12 million of the about 80 million unique TCR beta chains counted in a later analysis were shared. Profiled with immunoSEQ multiplex PCR; TCRdb holds only in-frame clones, not every one. V and J calls plus clone size are reproduced from that table; the DNA served to infer D and trimming. Of some 130,000 clones listed, around 80% are singletons. As to this clone: Its antigen is unknown.

Study conclusions and caveats: V- and J-gene trimming of TCR beta was linked (in a later analysis) to a missense DCLRE1C variant. Judged likely to be a sequencing artifact was a cluster of highly shared sequence variants.

Sample: PBMCs. The chain joins TRBV6-5 to TRBJ2-5; the D is unclear. The sequence came from a female donor in good health and CMV-seronegative. The CDR3 loop reads CASSYSTASQETQYF. CDR3 coding DNA: TGTGCCAGCAGTTACTCGACGGCTAGCCAAGAGACCCAGTACTTC.